The rows below give T cell receptor beta chains drawn from one sample of a study of blood T cells in healthy people across ages. TCRdb fed the 5' RACE reads into MiXCR, producing one record per CDR3 protein. The data contain roughly 500,000 distinct CDR3 sequences, 25% to 30% of them seen just once; the ten biggest clones take up under 20%. What was sequenced was blood. All receptors come from a woman aged 70-85 years in good health. Each CDR3 is given with its conserved first and last residue. The D gene is left open where the match is weak. Only some rows state a clone size, as once, few, many or a class for expanded clones.

clone size	D gene	J gene	V gene	CDR3 protein	CDR3 DNA
.	.	TRBJ2-2	TRBV5-1	CASSLYGGNTGELFF	TGCGCCAGCAGCTTGTATGGGGGAAACACCGGGGAGCTGTTTTTT
.	.	TRBJ2-5	TRBV5-1	CASSPGGSPGETQYF	TGCGCCAGCAGCCCAGGAGGTAGCCCGGGGGAGACCCAGTACTTC
few	TRBD2	TRBJ2-5	TRBV7-2	CASSPVSGGLETQYF	TGTGCCAGCAGTCCAGTTAGCGGGGGTTTGGAGACCCAGTACTTC
.	.	TRBJ1-2	TRBV6-6	CASSYSIVNSGYTF	TGTGCCAGCAGTTATTCGATCGTCAACTCTGGCTACACCTTC
many	.	TRBJ1-1	TRBV20-1	CSARDPGMGNTEAFF	TGCAGTGCTAGAGATCCGGGGATGGGGAACACTGAAGCTTTCTTT
few	.	TRBJ2-5	TRBV7-9	CASSSGGPQYF	TGTGCCAGCAGCAGTGGGGGGCCCCAGTACTTC
few	TRBD1	TRBJ2-7	TRBV20-1	CSARDFTGAFYEQYF	TGCAGTGCTAGAGATTTCACAGGGGCGTTCTACGAGCAGTACTTC
.	.	TRBJ2-7	TRBV7-2	CASSLGEYRSYEQYF	TGTGCCAGCAGCCTAGGGGAATACCGCTCCTACGAGCAGTACTTC
.	.	TRBJ2-3	TRBV13	CASSSRKLTDTQYF	TGTGCCAGCAGCTCACGCAAGCTCACAGATACGCAGTATTTT
few	.	TRBJ2-4	TRBV20-1	CSASLAAKNIQYF	TGCAGTGCTAGCCTAGCGGCCAAAAACATTCAGTACTTC
few	.	TRBJ2-7	TRBV4-2	CASSQEVGGVYEQYF	TGTGCCAGCAGCCAAGAGGTAGGAGGGGTCTACGAGCAGTACTTC
.	.	TRBJ2-3	TRBV7-2	CASSVRRRDTQYF	TGTGCCAGCAGCGTCAGGAGGAGGGATACGCAGTATTTT
.	TRBD2	TRBJ2-2	TRBV20-1	CSARPLAGSTGELFF	TGCAGTGCTAGACCACTAGCGGGGTCCACCGGGGAGCTGTTTTTT
.	TRBD2	TRBJ2-1	TRBV6-2/TRBV6-3	CASSPRGIAGRQFF	TGTGCCAGCAGCCCCCGGGGGATAGCGGGTAGGCAGTTCTTC
.	.	TRBJ2-7	TRBV20-1	CSARGQPNAYEQYF	TGCAGTGCTAGAGGTCAGCCGAACGCTTACGAGCAGTACTTC
few	TRBD1	TRBJ1-2	TRBV7-9	CASSHPHSPGQVAGYTF	TGTGCCAGCAGTCACCCACATTCTCCGGGACAGGTGGCTGGCTACACCTTC
.	TRBD2	TRBJ2-5	TRBV4-2	CASSQALLAGGGETQYF	TGTGCCAGCAGCCAAGCCCTGCTAGCGGGAGGGGGAGAGACCCAGTACTTC
.	.	TRBJ2-1	TRBV24-1	CATSDHREYSEQFF	TGTGCCACCAGTGACCACAGGGAATACAGTGAGCAGTTCTTC
.	.	TRBJ2-5	TRBV21-1	CASSSRPGTGEILKWAQYF	TGTGCCAGCAGCTCCCGTCCCGGGACAGGGGAGATTCTTAAGTGGGCCCAGTACTTC
.	TRBD1	TRBJ2-1	TRBV20-1	CSAFDRAHSYNEQFF	TGCAGTGCTTTCGACAGGGCTCACTCCTACAATGAGCAGTTCTTC
.	TRBD1	TRBJ1-2	TRBV5-1	CASSPQGIPGGYTF	TGCGCCAGCAGCCCACAGGGGATCCCGGGTGGCTACACCTTC
many	TRBD1	TRBJ1-4	TRBV20-1	CSARRDRDEKLFF	TGCAGTGCTAGAAGAGACAGGGATGAAAAACTGTTTTTT
.	.	TRBJ2-2	TRBV4-1	CASSQDKGWVNTGELFF	TGCGCCAGCAGCCAAGATAAGGGTTGGGTCAACACCGGGGAGCTGTTTTTT
.	.	TRBJ2-4	TRBV7-2	CASSPGQLGAKNIQYF	TGTGCCAGCAGCCCGGGACAACTAGGGGCCAAAAACATTCAGTACTTC
.	TRBD1	TRBJ2-1	TRBV20-1	CSARDRTGGRNEQFF	TGCAGTGCTAGAGATCGGACAGGGGGCCGCAATGAGCAGTTCTTC
.	TRBD1	TRBJ2-4	TRBV12-3/TRBV12-4	CASSSGQGTKNIQYF	TGTGCCAGCAGTTCAGGACAGGGAACCAAAAACATTCAGTACTTC
many	.	TRBJ1-3	TRBV18	CASSPETDTIYF	TGTGCCAGCTCACCCGAGACAGACACCATATATTTT
.	.	TRBJ1-2	TRBV27	CASRDPGPLFYGYTF	TGTGCCAGCAGGGACCCGGGTCCACTTTTTTATGGCTACACCTTC
.	.	TRBJ2-3	TRBV6-5	CASRNSGASTDTQYF	TGTGCCAGCAGAAACTCAGGGGCTAGCACAGATACGCAGTATTTT
.	.	TRBJ2-5	TRBV20-1	CSATGPETQYF	TGCAGTGCTACTGGGCCGGAGACCCAGTACTTC
.	.	TRBJ2-7	TRBV6-5	CASRPITRSSYEQYF	TGTGCCAGCAGACCTATCACTAGGAGCTCCTACGAGCAGTACTTC
few	TRBD2	TRBJ2-5	TRBV7-9	CASSSTSGGPQETQYF	TGTGCCAGCAGCTCGACTAGCGGGGGACCCCAAGAGACCCAGTACTTC
.	.	TRBJ2-1	TRBV20-1	CSASDGNEQFF	TGTAGTGCTAGTGATGGCAATGAGCAGTTCTTC
few	.	TRBJ1-2	TRBV14	CASSPPGATNYGYTF	TGTGCCAGCAGCCCCCCGGGGGCGACTAACTATGGCTACACCTTC
.	.	TRBJ2-4	TRBV6-2/TRBV6-3	CASSYRLTGKTRNVQYF	TGTGCCAGCAGTTACCGGCTCACAGGAAAGACTCGAAACGTTCAGTACTTC
few	.	TRBJ2-1	TRBV20-1	CSGFGGGNEQFF	TGCAGTGGTTTCGGTGGGGGCAATGAGCAGTTCTTC
.	TRBD1	TRBJ2-4	TRBV12-3/TRBV12-4	CASSSQGAIGIQYF	TGTGCCAGCAGTTCACAGGGGGCGATAGGCATTCAGTACTTC
.	.	TRBJ1-1	TRBV12-3/TRBV12-4	CASSLAGAVTEAFF	TGTGCCAGCAGTTTAGCAGGGGCGGTCACTGAAGCTTTCTTT
few	TRBD2	TRBJ2-2	TRBV2	CASSEALAGDTGELFF	TGTGCCAGCAGTGAAGCGCTGGCGGGGGACACCGGGGAGCTGTTTTTT
.	TRBD2	TRBJ2-1	TRBV29-1	CSSLTSGGSYNEQFF	TGCAGCTCCCTGACCAGCGGGGGATCCTACAATGAGCAGTTCTTC
few	TRBD1	TRBJ2-1	TRBV9	CASSVGTGLYNEQSF	TGTGCCAGCAGTGTGGGGACAGGGCTGTACAATGAGCAGTCCTTC
few	TRBD2	TRBJ2-1	TRBV4-1	CASSQDRSGGIRYNEQFF	TGCGCCAGCAGCCAAGATAGGAGCGGGGGGATTCGCTACAATGAGCAGTTCTTC
.	TRBD1	TRBJ1-4	TRBV20-1	CSAPGQGYTNEELFF	TGCAGTGCCCCGGGACAGGGTTACACTAATGAAGAACTGTTTTTT